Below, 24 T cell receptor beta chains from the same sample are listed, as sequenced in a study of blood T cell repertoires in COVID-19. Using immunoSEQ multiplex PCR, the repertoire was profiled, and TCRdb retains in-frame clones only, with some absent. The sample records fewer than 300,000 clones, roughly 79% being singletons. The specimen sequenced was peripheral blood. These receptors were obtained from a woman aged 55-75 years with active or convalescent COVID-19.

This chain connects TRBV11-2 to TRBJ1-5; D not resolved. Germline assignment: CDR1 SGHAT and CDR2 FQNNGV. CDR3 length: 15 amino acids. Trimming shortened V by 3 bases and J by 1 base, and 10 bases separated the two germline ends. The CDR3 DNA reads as TGTGCCAGCAGCTTGGACGGGGAGAGCAATCAGCCCCAGCATTTT. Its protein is CASSLDGESNQPQHF. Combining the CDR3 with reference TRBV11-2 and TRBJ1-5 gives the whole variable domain EAGVAQSPRYKIIEKRQSVAFWCNPISGHATLYWYQQILGQGPKLLIQFQNNGVVDDSQLPKDRFSAERLKGVDSTLKIQPAKLEDSAVYLCASSLDGESNQPQHFGDGTRLSIL.

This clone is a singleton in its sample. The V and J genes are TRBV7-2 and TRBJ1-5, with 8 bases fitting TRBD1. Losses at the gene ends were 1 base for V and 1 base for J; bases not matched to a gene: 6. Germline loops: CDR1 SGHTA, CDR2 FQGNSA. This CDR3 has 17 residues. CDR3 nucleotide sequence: TGTGCCAGCAGCTTAGGGCTTGGGGACAGGAGCAATCAGCCCCAGCATTTT. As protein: CASSLGLGDRSNQPQHF.

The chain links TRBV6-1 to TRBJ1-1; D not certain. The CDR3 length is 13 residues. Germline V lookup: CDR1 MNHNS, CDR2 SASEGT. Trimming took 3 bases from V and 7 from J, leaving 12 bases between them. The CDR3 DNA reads TGTGCCAGCAGTGACGTTCGGAGGTTTGAAGCTTTCTTT. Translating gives CASSDVRRFEAFF.

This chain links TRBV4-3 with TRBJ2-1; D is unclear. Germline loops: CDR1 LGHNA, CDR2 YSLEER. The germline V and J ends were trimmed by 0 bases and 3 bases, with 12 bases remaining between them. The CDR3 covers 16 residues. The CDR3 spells CASSQDPSPRYNEQFF. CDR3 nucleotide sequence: TGCGCCAGCAGCCAAGATCCTAGTCCTCGCTACAATGAGCAGTTCTTC.

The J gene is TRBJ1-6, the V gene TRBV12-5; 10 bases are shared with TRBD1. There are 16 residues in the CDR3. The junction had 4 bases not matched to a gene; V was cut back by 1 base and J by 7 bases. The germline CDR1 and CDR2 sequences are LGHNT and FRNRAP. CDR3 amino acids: CASGLGSGQGNSPLHF. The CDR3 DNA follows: TGTGCTAGTGGTTTGGGATCGGGACAGGGGAATTCACCCCTCCACTTT. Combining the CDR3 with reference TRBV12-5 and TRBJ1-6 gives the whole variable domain DARVTQTPRHKVTEMGQEVTMRCQPILGHNTVFWYRQTMMQGLELLAYFRNRAPLDDSGMPKDRFSAEMPDATLATLKIQPSEPRDSAVYFCASGLGSGQGNSPLHFGNGTRLTVT.

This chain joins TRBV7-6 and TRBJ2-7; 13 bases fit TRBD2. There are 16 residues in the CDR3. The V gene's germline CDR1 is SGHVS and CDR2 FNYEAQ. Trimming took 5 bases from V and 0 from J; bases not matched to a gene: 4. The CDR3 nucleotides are TGTGCCAGCAGCAGGACTAGCGGGGGATCCTCCTACGAGCAGTACTTC. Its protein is CASSRTSGGSSYEQYF. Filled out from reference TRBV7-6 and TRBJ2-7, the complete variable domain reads GAGVSQSPRYKVTKRGQDVALRCDPISGHVSLYWYRQALGQGPEFLTYFNYEAQQDKSGLPNDRFSAERPEGSISTLTIQRTEQRDSAMYRCASSRTSGGSSYEQYFGPGTRLTVT.

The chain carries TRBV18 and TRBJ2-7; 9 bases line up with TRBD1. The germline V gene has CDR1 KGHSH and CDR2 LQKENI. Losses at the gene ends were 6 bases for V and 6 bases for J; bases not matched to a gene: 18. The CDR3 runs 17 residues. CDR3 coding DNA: TGTGCCAGCTCGAAATCCCCCCCGGGACAGGGATTAGGCGAGCAGTACTTC. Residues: CASSKSPPGQGLGEQYF.

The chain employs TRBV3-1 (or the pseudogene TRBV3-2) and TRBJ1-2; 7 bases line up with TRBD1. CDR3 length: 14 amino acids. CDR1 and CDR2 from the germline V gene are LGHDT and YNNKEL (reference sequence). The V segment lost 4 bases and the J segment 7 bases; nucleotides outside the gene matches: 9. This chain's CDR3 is CASSLVTGMSGYTF. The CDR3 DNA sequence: TGTGCCAGCAGCCTCGTGACAGGGATGAGTGGCTACACCTTC.

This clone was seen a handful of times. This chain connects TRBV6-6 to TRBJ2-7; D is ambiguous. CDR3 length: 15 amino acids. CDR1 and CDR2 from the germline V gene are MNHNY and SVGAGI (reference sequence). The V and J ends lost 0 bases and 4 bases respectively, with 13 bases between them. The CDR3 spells CASSYSNPTRYEQYF. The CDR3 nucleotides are TGTGCCAGCAGTTACTCGAATCCCACCCGGTACGAGCAGTACTTC.

This CDR3 reads CASSLASRGLDTQYF. The CDR3 nucleotides read TGTGCCAGCAGCTTAGCGTCTAGGGGGCTAGATACGCAGTATTTT. The V gene is TRBV13, the J gene TRBJ2-3; 7 bases line up with TRBD1. CDR1 PRHDT and CDR2 FYEKMQ come from the germline V gene (reference sequence). This CDR3 is 15 amino acids long. V lost 1 base, J lost 5 bases, and 6 bases stayed unmatched.

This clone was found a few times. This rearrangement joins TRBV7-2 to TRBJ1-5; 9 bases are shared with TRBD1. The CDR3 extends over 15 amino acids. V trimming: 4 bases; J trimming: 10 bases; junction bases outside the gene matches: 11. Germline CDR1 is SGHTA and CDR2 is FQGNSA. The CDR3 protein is CASSYRGQGEGPQHF. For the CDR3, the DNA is TGTGCCAGCAGCTACAGGGGGCAGGGGGAAGGTCCCCAGCATTTT.

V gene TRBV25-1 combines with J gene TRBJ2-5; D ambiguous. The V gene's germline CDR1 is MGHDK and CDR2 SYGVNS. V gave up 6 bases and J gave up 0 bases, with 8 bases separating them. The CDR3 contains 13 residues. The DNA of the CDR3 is TGTGCCAGCAGGTTGGGCAACCAAGAGACCCAGTACTTC. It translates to CASRLGNQETQYF.

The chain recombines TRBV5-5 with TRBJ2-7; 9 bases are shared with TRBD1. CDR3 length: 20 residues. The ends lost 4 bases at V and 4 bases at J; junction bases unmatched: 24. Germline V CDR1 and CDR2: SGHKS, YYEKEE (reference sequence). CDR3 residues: CASSHHRDRAFFTDLYEQYF. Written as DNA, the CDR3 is TGTGCCAGCAGCCACCACCGGGACAGGGCCTTTTTCACCGACCTATACGAGCAGTACTTC.

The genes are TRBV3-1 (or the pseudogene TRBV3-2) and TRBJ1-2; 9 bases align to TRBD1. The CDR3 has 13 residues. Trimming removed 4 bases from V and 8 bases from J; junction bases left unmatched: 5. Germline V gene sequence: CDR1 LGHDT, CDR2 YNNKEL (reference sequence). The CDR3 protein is CASSPGQGDGYTF. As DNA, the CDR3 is TGTGCCAGCAGCCCGGGACAGGGAGACGGCTACACCTTC.

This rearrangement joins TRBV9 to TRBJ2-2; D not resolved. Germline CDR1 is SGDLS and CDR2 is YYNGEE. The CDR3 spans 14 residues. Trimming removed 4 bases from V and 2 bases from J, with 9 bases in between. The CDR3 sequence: CASSPRSNTGELFF. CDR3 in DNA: TGTGCCAGCAGCCCTCGGAGTAACACCGGGGAGCTGTTTTTT.

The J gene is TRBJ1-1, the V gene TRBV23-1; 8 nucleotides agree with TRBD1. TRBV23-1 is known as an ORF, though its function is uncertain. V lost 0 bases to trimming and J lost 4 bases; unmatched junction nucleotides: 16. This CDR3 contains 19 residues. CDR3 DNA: TGCGCCAGCAGTCAATCCAGGCCCGGACAGGGAGGATTTGGCACTGAAGCTTTCTTT. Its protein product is CASSQSRPGQGGFGTEAFF.

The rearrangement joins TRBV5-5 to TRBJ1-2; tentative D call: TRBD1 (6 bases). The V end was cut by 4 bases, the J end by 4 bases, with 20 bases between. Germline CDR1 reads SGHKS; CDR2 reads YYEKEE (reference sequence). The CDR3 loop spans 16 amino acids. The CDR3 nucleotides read TGTGCCAGCAGCCCGGGGGGCCGGGGCGGCACCTATGGCTACACCTTC. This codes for CASSPGGRGGTYGYTF.

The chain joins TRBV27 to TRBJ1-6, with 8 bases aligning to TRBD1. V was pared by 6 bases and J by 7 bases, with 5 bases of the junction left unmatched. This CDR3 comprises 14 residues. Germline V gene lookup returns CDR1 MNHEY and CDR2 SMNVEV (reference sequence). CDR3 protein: CASSPGGDNSPLHF. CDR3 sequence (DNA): TGTGCCAGCAGCCCAGGGGGCGACAATTCACCCCTCCACTTT.

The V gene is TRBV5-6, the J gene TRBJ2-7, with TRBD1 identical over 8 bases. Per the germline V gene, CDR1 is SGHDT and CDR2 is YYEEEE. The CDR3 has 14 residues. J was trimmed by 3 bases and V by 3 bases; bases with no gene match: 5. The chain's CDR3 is CASSSLGTGYEQYF. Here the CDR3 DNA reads TGTGCCAGCAGCTCCCTCGGGACAGGCTACGAGCAGTACTTC.

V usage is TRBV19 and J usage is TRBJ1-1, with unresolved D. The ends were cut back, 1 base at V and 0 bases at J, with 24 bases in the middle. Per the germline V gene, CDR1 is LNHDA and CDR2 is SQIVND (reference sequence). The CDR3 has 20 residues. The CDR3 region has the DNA TGTGCCAGTAGTATAGTAGGGTTTGGACTCGGGTGGAACATGAACACTGAAGCTTTCTTT. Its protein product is CASSIVGFGLGWNMNTEAFF.

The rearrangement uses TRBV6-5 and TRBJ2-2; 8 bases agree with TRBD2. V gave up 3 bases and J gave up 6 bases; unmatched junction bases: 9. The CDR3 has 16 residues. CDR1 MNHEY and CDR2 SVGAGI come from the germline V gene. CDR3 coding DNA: TGTGCCAGCAGTTATCCCCGGGGGGGCGAGTCCGGGGAGCTGTTTTTT. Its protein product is CASSYPRGGESGELFF.

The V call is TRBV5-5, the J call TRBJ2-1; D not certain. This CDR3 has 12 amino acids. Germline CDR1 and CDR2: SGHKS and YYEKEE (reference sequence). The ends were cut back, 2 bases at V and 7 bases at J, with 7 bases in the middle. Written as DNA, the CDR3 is TGTGCCAGCAGCTTTATCGGGAATGAGCAGTTCTTC. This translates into CASSFIGNEQFF. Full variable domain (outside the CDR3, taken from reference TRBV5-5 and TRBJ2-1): DAGVTQSPTHLIKTRGQQVTLRCSPISGHKSVSWYQQVLGQGPQFIFQYYEKEERGRGNFPDRFSARQFPNYSSELNVNALLLGDSALYLCASSFIGNEQFFGPGTRLTVL.

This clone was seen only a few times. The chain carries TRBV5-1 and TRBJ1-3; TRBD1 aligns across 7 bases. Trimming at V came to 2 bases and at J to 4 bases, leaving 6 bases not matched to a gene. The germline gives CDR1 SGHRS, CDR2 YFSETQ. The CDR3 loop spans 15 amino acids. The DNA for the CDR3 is TGCGCCAGCAGCTTAACGACAGGGTCCGGAAACACCATATATTTT. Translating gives CASSLTTGSGNTIYF.

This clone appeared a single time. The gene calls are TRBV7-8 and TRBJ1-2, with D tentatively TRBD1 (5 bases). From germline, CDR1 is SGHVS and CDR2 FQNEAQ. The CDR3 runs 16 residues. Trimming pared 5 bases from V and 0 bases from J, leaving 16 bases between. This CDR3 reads CASSPRKGASNYGYTF. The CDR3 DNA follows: TGTGCCAGCAGCCCCCGAAAAGGGGCTTCTAACTATGGCTACACCTTC. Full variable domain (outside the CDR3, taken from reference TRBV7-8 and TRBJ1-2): GAGVSQSPRYKVAKRGQDVALRCDPISGHVSLFWYQQALGQGPEFLTYFQNEAQLDKSGLPSDRFFAERPEGSVSTLKIQRTQQEDSAVYLCASSPRKGASNYGYTFGSGTRLTVV.